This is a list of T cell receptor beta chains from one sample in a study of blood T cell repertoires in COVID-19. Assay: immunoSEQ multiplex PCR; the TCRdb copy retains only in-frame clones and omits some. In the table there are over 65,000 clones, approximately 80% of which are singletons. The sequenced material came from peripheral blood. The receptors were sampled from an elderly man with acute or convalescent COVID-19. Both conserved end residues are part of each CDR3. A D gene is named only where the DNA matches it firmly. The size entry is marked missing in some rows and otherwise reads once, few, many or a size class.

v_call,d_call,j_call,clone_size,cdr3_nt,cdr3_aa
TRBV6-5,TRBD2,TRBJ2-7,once,TGTGCCAGCAGCTCCCTAGCGGGGGAATACGAGCAGTACTTC,CASSSLAGEYEQYF
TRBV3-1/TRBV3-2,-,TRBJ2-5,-,TGTGCCAGCAGCCAAGTGCGGGTTGGGGAGACCCAGTACTTC,CASSQVRVGETQYF
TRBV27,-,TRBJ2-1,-,TGTGCCAGCAGTTCCGGGTCCTACAATGAGCAGTTCTTC,CASSSGSYNEQFF
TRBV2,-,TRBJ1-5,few,TGTGCCAGCAGTGAGCGGTCAGCGAATCAGCCCCAGCATTTT,CASSERSANQPQHF
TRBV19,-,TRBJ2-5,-,TGTGCCAGTACTAAAGGACCAGGGGCGACCCAGTACTTC,CASTKGPGATQYF
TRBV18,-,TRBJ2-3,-,TGTGCCAGCTCACCTTACGGGGGTAGTAGAGATACGCAGTATTTT,CASSPYGGSRDTQYF
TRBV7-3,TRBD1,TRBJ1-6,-,TGTGCCAGCAGCTTACAGGGGGGTAATAATTCACCCCTCCACTTT,CASSLQGGNNSPLHF
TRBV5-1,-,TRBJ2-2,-,TGCGCCAGCAGCTTGGACAGGGAAGACGGGGAGCTGTTTTTT,CASSLDREDGELFF
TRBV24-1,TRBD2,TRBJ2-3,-,TGTGCCACCAGTGATTTAAAACTAGCGGGAACTACAGATACGCAGTATTTT,CATSDLKLAGTTDTQYF
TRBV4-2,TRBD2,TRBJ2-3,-,TGTGCCAGCAGCCAAGACGGATTGAACGGGAGGACCTCCGTGCCAGATACGCAGTATTTT,CASSQDGLNGRTSVPDTQYF
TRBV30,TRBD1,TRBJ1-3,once,TGTGCCTGGAGCGGGACAGGGGGTTTCAGCTCTGGAAACACCATATATTTT,CAWSGTGGFSSGNTIYF